The next 7 T cell receptor beta chains were all read from a single sample in a study of blood T cell repertoires in COVID-19. The table came from immunoSEQ multiplex PCR; TCRdb's copy has only in-frame clones and leaves some out. The sample lists over 200,000 clones, roughly 88% occurring once. Sequencing input: peripheral blood. The receptors were gathered from a middle-aged man with acute or convalescent COVID-19.

The chain recombines TRBV1 with TRBJ1-1. TRBV1 is a listed pseudogene. This CDR3 contains 14 residues. CDR3 nucleotides: TGCACCAGCAGACCGGCCGAACCTTGGAGTGAAGCTTTCTTT. Translating it yields CTSRPAEPWSEAFF.

V and J are TRBV7-8 and TRBJ1-5, with no clear D. CDR3 length: 13 amino acids. Germline V gene sequence: CDR1 SGHVS, CDR2 FQNEAQ. The V end was cut by 3 bases, the J end by 3 bases, with 6 bases between. In nucleotides, the CDR3 is TGTGCCAGCAGCTTCGGACTCAATCAGCCCCAGCATTTT. It codes for CASSFGLNQPQHF.

The chain uses TRBV11-1 and TRBJ2-5, with D perhaps TRBD2 (5 bases). Germline V gene sequence: CDR1 SGHAT, CDR2 FQDESV (reference sequence). The CDR3 totals 15 residues. V was clipped by 5 bases and J by 0 bases, with 13 bases between them. CDR3 sequence: CASSPTGLNQETQYF. CDR3 DNA sequence: TGTGCCAGCAGCCCGACTGGACTGAACCAAGAGACCCAGTACTTC.

In this sample, this clone turned up a few times. This sequence joins TRBV2 and TRBJ2-7; tentative D call: TRBD2 (5 bases). Germline lookup yields CDR1 SNHLY and CDR2 FYNNEI. The CDR3 extends over 14 amino acids. The ends were cut back, 4 bases at V and 3 bases at J, with 13 bases in the middle. The CDR3 spells CASSAVGAIYEQYF. In DNA, the CDR3 is TGTGCCAGCAGTGCGGTGGGAGCGATCTACGAGCAGTACTTC. Drawing the rest from reference TRBV2 and TRBJ2-7, the complete variable domain is EPEVTQTPSHQVTQMGQEVILRCVPISNHLYFYWYRQILGQKVEFLVSFYNNEISEKSEIFDDQFSVERPDGSNFTLKIRSTKLEDSAMYFCASSAVGAIYEQYFGPGTRLTVT.

This chain uses TRBV5-8 with TRBJ1-5, with 7 bases that match TRBD1. Trimming at V came to 2 bases and at J to 2 bases, leaving 4 bases not matched to a gene. The CDR3 has 15 amino acids. Germline V lookup: CDR1 SGHTS, CDR2 YDEGEE. CDR3 nucleotides: TGTGCCAGCAGCTTACAGGGGATCGGCAATCAGCCCCAGCATTTT. Its translation is CASSLQGIGNQPQHF.

Note on this clone: The sample holds other DNA sequences that translate to the same CDR3. The V call is TRBV7-2, the J call TRBJ2-3; 8 bases match TRBD2. CDR3 length: 16 amino acids. Germline-derived CDR1 and CDR2 are SGHTA and FQGNSA. V shed 0 bases and J 2 bases; nucleotides not matched to a gene: 4. CDR3 nucleotide sequence: TGTGCCAGCAGCTTAGCGGCGGGAGGTTCCACAGATACGCAGTATTTT. Amino acid sequence: CASSLAAGGSTDTQYF.

This clone has ten or more counts. J is TRBJ2-2 and V is TRBV6-4; TRBD1 agrees at 10 bases. With V trimmed by 2 bases and J by 3 bases, 0 bases remained unmatched. This CDR3 is 15 amino acids long. The germline CDR1 and CDR2 sequences are MRHNA and SNTAGT. The CDR3 bases are TGTGCCAGCAGTGACGGGACAGGGGACACCGGGGAGCTGTTTTTT. It yields the protein CASSDGTGDTGELFF.